This T cell receptor (beta chain) originates from a study of cytomegalovirus exposure and HLA in healthy donors. PCR employed 60 Vbeta and 13 Jbeta primers. The repertoire was sequenced with immunoSEQ multiplex PCR; TCRdb's copy has only in-frame clones and lacks some. Of some 250,000 clones in the sample, around 76% were seen once. Details on this clone: Its antigen is not identified.

Unmatched junction bases numbered 3, after V lost 4 bases and J lost 9 bases. The CDR3 length is 12 residues. In germline, CDR1 is SGHTA, CDR2 FQGNSA. Study-wide results and limits: A few of the chains that were CMV-associated were confirmed in vitro to be specific for CMV antigens. Later analysis found that TCR beta chains associated with HLA were more clonally expanded than other, equally common chains. It was likely that a cluster of highly shared sequence variants was a sequencing artifact.

The sequence came from a woman aged 40 to 55 in good health and CMV-seropositive. The source material was PBMCs. This chain connects TRBV7-2 to TRBJ2-1; TRBD1 agrees at 7 bases. The CDR3 sequence: CASSSQGLEQFF. CDR3 coding DNA: TGTGCCAGCAGCTCACAGGGGCTTGAGCAGTTCTTC.